This T cell receptor (beta chain) is drawn from a study of blood T cells in healthy people across ages. The study's findings and limits: Older age went with lower TCR beta diversity per million T cells, in a roughly linear way.

The CDR3 is 14 residues long. Germline loops: CDR1 MNHEY, CDR2 SVGEGT. V was trimmed by 2 bases and J by 3 bases, leaving 8 bases between them. In this sample, this clonotype turned up many times. What it binds is not known. Then a second PCR, running roughly 7 to 11 cycles, was carried out with a sample-barcoded 5' primer and a J-beta primer mix. TCRdb re-analysed the 5' RACE reads in MiXCR, keeping a single row per CDR3 protein. This repertoire shows about 940,000 distinct CDR3 sequences, around 48% found once; its top ten account for roughly 12%. Sequencing was carried out using blood. This receptor was identified in a man aged 25 to 40 in good health. The chain joins TRBV6-2 or TRBV6-3 to TRBJ2-1; D perhaps matches TRBD1 (5 bases). Written as DNA, the CDR3 is TGTGCCAGCAGTTACCAGGGCCTCTACAATGAGCAGTTCTTC. Its translation is CASSYQGLYNEQFF.